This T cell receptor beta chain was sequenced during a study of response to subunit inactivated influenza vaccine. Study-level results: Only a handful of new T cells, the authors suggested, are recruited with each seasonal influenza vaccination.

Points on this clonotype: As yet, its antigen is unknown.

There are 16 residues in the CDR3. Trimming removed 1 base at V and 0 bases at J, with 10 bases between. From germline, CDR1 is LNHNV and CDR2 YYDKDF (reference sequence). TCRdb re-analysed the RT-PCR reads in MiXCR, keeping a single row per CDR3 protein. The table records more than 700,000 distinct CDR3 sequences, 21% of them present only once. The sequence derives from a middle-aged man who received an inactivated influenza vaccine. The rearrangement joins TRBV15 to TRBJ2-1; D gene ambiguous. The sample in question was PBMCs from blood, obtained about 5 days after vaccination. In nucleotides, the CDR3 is TGTGCCACCAGCAGAGGACTGGAGAGCTCCTACAATGAGCAGTTCTTC. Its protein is CATSRGLESSYNEQFF.